This T cell receptor beta chain was recovered during a study of tumor-infiltrating lymphocytes in localized non-small cell lung cancer (dated by TCRdb to the early 2020s). General notes on the study: Several histologies were represented in the cohort, which also included both smokers and never-smokers as well as patients whose samples were collected after neoadjuvant chemotherapy. The overall ICON cohort was composed of over a hundred surgical patients with localized non-small cell lung cancer whose tumors were resected. The same patients underwent several integrated assays, with TCR sequencing performed together with flow cytometry, multiplex immunofluorescence, RNA-seq, exome sequencing and proteomics. From each patient came resected tumor tissue plus uninvolved lung tissue from that same patient, and the uninvolved lung tissue was described as non-adjacent to the tumor. For 50 to 60 patients, immunoSEQ T-cell fraction was compared between paired tumor and uninvolved lung.

Trimming at the junction amounts to 2 bases on V and 1 base on J, and the germline ends lie 6 bases apart. The CDR3 runs 13 amino acids, cysteine and phenylalanine included. The kept DNA is CDR3 alone, 39 bases in frame from the first base. Via the germline V gene, CDR1 is SGHRS and CDR2 YFSETQ. A word on this clone: Its antigen specificity is not known. Per-nucleotide qualities are absent, and no much larger clonotype sits a single base away.

What the authors observed across the whole study: TCR-derived T-cell fraction did not differ between the flow cytometry-defined immunotypes IM1 (good prognosis) and IM2 (poor prognosis). Higher T cell infiltration in tumors than in uninvolved lung tissue was supported by TCRbeta sequencing, consistent with immunofluorescence CD3 counts. Different pieces of the same tissue were used for different assays, so technical variation could not be separated from intratumor heterogeneity. Because assay coverage varied across patients depending on available tissue quantity, TCR sequencing was performed for only a subset of the cohort.

The immunoSEQ assay used for TCR sequencing gave the T-cell fraction in both tumor and uninvolved lung tissue. The paper's processing steps were these. To analyze survival, patients were divided into a high T-cell fraction group (upper tertile) and a low T-cell fraction group (lower two tertiles), and the two groups were compared using a log-rank test. Paired tumor versus uninvolved lung differences in T-cell fraction were tested with a signed-rank test. This is the immuneACCESS table as TCRdb keeps it, with only in-frame sequences that have V and J called. A part of the clones is gone; compared with another copy, unresolved V genes explain less than half, and the rest is unexplained. The V and J calls and clone size come from that table; D and trimming were worked out from the DNA. Recorded for this sample are around 5,300 clones; 66% of them occurred a single time. Around 15% of the sample comes from the top ten.

Patient enrollment in ICON started in 2016, and the final patient was enrolled in late 2018. From a subcohort of 60 to 90 patients, fresh tumor and matched uninvolved tissue were collected for in-depth immune analyses, including TCR sequencing. TCR sequencing was performed on DNA isolated from bulk tissue, without cell sorting. This TCR came from a human donor with non-small cell lung cancer. The V and J segments used are TRBV5-1 and TRBJ1-2; a tentative D call is TRBD1 (5 bases match). Specimen: uninvolved lung tissue not adjacent to the tumor. The nucleotides are TGCGCCAGCAGCTTCGGGGGTAACTATGGCTACACCTTC. The translation is CASSFGGNYGYTF.